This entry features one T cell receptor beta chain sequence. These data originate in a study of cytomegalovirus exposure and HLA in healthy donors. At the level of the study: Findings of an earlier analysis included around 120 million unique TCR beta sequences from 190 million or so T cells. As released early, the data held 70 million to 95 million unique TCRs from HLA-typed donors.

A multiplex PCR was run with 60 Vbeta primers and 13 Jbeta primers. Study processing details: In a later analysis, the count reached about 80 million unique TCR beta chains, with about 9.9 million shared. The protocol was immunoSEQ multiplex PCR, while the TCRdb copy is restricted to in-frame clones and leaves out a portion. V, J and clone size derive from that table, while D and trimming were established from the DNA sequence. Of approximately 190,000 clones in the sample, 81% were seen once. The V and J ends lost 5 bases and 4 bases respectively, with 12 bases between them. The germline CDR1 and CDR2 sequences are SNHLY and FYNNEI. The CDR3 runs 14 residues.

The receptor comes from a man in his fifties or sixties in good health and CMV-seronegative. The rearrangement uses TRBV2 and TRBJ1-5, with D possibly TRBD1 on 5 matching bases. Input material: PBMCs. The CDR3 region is CASSPDRRNQPQHF. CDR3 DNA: TGTGCCAGCAGTCCTGACAGACGGAATCAGCCCCAGCATTTT. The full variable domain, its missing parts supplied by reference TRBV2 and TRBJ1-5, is EPEVTQTPSHQVTQMGQEVILRCVPISNHLYFYWYRQILGQKVEFLVSFYNNEISEKSEIFDDQFSVERPDGSNFTLKIRSTKLEDSAMYFCASSPDRRNQPQHFGDGTRLSIL.